The 20 T cell receptor beta chains below were found in one sample sequenced in a study of T cell responses to AZD1222 COVID-19 vaccine. Libraries were prepared by immunoSEQ multiplex PCR; TCRdb keeps only in-frame clonotypes and omits some of them. Of roughly 65,000 clones listed, roughly 86% are singletons. Sequencing was performed on peripheral blood, taken on day 0 of AZD1222 vaccination. These receptors originate from an adult in good health.

V and J are TRBV28 and TRBJ2-7; 8 bases fit TRBD2. Germline values: CDR1 MDHEN, CDR2 SYDVKM. The CDR3 contains 14 residues. V lost 6 bases, J lost 5 bases, and 9 bases stayed unmatched. The CDR3 is CASRTGTSYDEQYF. CDR3 bases: TGTGCCAGCAGAACCGGGACTAGTTATGACGAGCAGTACTTC.

By share, this clone ranks as medium-sized. CDR3 nucleotides: TGTGCCAGCAGAGAAGGACTAGCGGGAGATCTCCATCACGGGCAGTTCTTC. It codes for CASREGLAGDLHHGQFF. The chain combines TRBV6-4 with TRBJ2-1, with 13 bases identical to TRBD2. J was trimmed by 12 bases and V by 6 bases; bases with no gene match: 17. CDR3 length equals 17 residues. Germline V gene data show CDR1 as MRHNA and CDR2 as SNTAGT.

The chain employs TRBV5-8 and TRBJ1-1, with D tentatively TRBD1 (5 bases). The CDR3 contains 18 residues. Trimming pared 0 bases from V and 4 bases from J, leaving 22 bases between. Germline CDR1 reads SGHTS; CDR2 reads YDEGEE. The CDR3 DNA is TGTGCCAGCAGCTTGGTCCCGATCGCGGGGGAGGAGGGCACTGAAGCTTTCTTT. Translation: CASSLVPIAGEEGTEAFF.

The J gene is TRBJ2-3, the V gene TRBV9, with D tentatively TRBD2 (6 bases). The CDR3 extends over 15 amino acids. Trimming shortened V by 0 bases and J by 1 base, and 9 bases separated the two germline ends. CDR1 and CDR2 from the germline V gene are SGDLS and YYNGEE. Here the CDR3 reads CASSVVEGGTDTQYF. CDR3 bases: TGTGCCAGCAGCGTAGTGGAGGGAGGCACAGATACGCAGTATTTT.

This chain connects TRBV24-1 to TRBJ2-6; D remains ambiguous. With 4 bases removed from V and 1 base from J, the gap between germline ends came to 4 bases. Germline lookup yields CDR1 KGHDR and CDR2 SFDVKD. The CDR3 runs 14 residues. The CDR3 loop is CATSDQSGANVLTF. CDR3 DNA: TGTGCCACCAGTGACCAGTCTGGGGCCAACGTCCTGACTTTC.

This chain connects TRBV30 to TRBJ1-6; D unclear. This CDR3 has 17 amino acids. CDR1 GTSNPN and CDR2 SVGIG come from the germline V gene (reference sequence). Between the trimmed V and J ends, which lost 1 base and 1 base, there was a span of 14 bases. CDR3 nucleotides: TGTGCCTGGAGTGCGAACGGGCCCTTATCCTATAATTCACCCCTCCACTTT. Translating it yields CAWSANGPLSYNSPLHF.

CDR3 amino acids: CASRPRASGYNEQFF. The CDR3 coding sequence is TGTGCCAGCCGTCCGCGGGCTAGCGGGTACAATGAGCAGTTCTTC. V is TRBV18 and J is TRBJ2-1; 8 bases line up with TRBD2. The CDR3 runs 15 residues. V lost 8 bases, J lost 4 bases, and 10 bases stayed unmatched. The germline CDR1 and CDR2 sequences are KGHSH and LQKENI.

V gene TRBV30 combines with J gene TRBJ1-5; D call uncertain. CDR1 is GTSNPN and CDR2 is SVGIG in the germline V gene (reference sequence). The V gene lost 1 base and the J gene lost 1 base, with 8 bases spanning the gap. The CDR3 is 14 amino acids. The CDR3 sequence is CAWSEGLSNQPQHF. DNA for the CDR3: TGTGCCTGGAGTGAAGGGTTAAGCAATCAGCCCCAGCATTTT.

This chain connects TRBV14 to TRBJ2-1; D perhaps matches TRBD1 (6 bases). V was shortened by 1 base and J by 3 bases, with 16 bases between the two germline ends. Germline V gene data show CDR1 as SGHDN and CDR2 as FVKESK. The CDR3 spans 17 residues. DNA of the CDR3: TGTGCCAGCAGCCAAGGAAGACCCGGGACACGCTACAATGAGCAGTTCTTC. Amino acid sequence: CASSQGRPGTRYNEQFF.

V usage is TRBV27 and J usage is TRBJ1-5; D is ambiguous. V was trimmed by 2 bases and J by 3 bases, leaving 5 bases between them. The CDR3 extends over 13 amino acids. The germline gives CDR1 MNHEY, CDR2 SMNVEV (reference sequence). DNA of the CDR3: TGTGCCAGCAGTTTACAAGACAATCAGCCCCAGCATTTT. Translated: CASSLQDNQPQHF.

This clone was detected only once. The chain couples TRBV6-5 to TRBJ2-7, with TRBD1 matching 12 bases. Trimming at V came to 1 base and at J to 6 bases, leaving 7 bases not matched to a gene. Germline V gene data show CDR1 as MNHEY and CDR2 as SVGAGI. The CDR3 spans 16 residues. The CDR3 loop reads CASSYLPGQGASEQYF. CDR3 nucleotides: TGTGCCAGCAGTTACTTGCCGGGACAGGGGGCGTCCGAGCAGTACTTC.

This chain links TRBV5-1 with TRBJ2-1; TRBD2 matches 7 bases. After removal of 1 base from V and 6 bases from J, the junction contained 4 bases not matched to a gene. This CDR3 contains 14 residues. Germline CDR1 reads SGHRS; CDR2 reads YFSETQ. CDR3: CASSLSGMPNEQFF. The CDR3, as DNA: TGCGCCAGCAGCTTGAGCGGGATGCCCAATGAGCAGTTCTTC.

The chain links TRBV19 to TRBJ2-7, with TRBD2 identical over 9 bases. CDR1 LNHDA and CDR2 SQIVND come from the germline V gene (reference sequence). J gave up 0 bases and V 5 bases, and 8 bases lay outside the gene matches. The CDR3 contains 16 residues. The CDR3 DNA follows: TGTGCCAGTAGTGCCCGACTAGCGGACCTCTCCTACGAGCAGTACTTC. Encoded protein: CASSARLADLSYEQYF.

The chain couples TRBV5-5 to TRBJ1-5, with D unclear. The germline V and J ends were trimmed by 5 bases and 4 bases, with 16 bases remaining between them. The CDR3 extends over 15 amino acids. Germline V lookup: CDR1 SGHKS, CDR2 YYEKEE (reference sequence). In DNA form, the CDR3 reads TGTGCCAGCAGTTGGGGATCGATGCCTAATCAGCCCCAGCATTTT. Amino acid sequence: CASSWGSMPNQPQHF. The complete variable domain, with remaining parts taken from reference TRBV5-5 and TRBJ1-5, reads DAGVTQSPTHLIKTRGQQVTLRCSPISGHKSVSWYQQVLGQGPQFIFQYYEKEERGRGNFPDRFSARQFPNYSSELNVNALLLGDSALYLCASSWGSMPNQPQHFGDGTRLSIL.

The chain links TRBV23-1 to TRBJ1-5; a possible D gene is TRBD1 (5 bases). TRBV23-1 counts as an open reading frame of uncertain function. CDR3 length: 18 amino acids. V was clipped by 3 bases and J by 4 bases, with 22 bases between them. CDR3 DNA sequence: TGCGCCAGCAGTCACCCCATCTATTACCCAGAGGGGAATCAGCCCCAGCATTTT. As protein: CASSHPIYYPEGNQPQHF.

The CDR3 DNA reads as TGTGCCAGCAGCCAAGGGATTAGCGGGAGTGTTGAGCAGTTCTTC. Translation gives CASSQGISGSVEQFF. The genes are TRBV3-1 (or the pseudogene TRBV3-2) and TRBJ2-1; 9 bases line up with TRBD2. The CDR3 consists of 15 residues. The germline V gene has CDR1 LGHDT and CDR2 YNNKEL (reference sequence). After removal of 1 base from V and 9 bases from J, the junction contained 7 bases not matched to a gene.

The J gene is TRBJ1-5, the V gene TRBV20-1; D is ambiguous. Trimming cost V 3 bases and J 1 base, with 13 bases left between them. CDR3 size: 15 residues. Germline loops: CDR1 DFQATT, CDR2 SNEGSKA (reference sequence). The CDR3 DNA is TGCAGTGCTAGTAGCGCCGACGCCAGCAATCAGCCCCAGCATTTT. Amino acid sequence: CSASSADASNQPQHF.

The chain carries TRBV10-2 and TRBJ1-1; no clear D. Per germline, CDR1 WSHSY and CDR2 SAAADI. V lost 8 bases and J 1 base, leaving 14 bases between the germline ends. The CDR3 spans 14 residues. The CDR3 nucleotides are TGCGCCAGCGGGGTTAATGTCGCGAACACTGAAGCTTTCTTT. It yields the protein CASGVNVANTEAFF.

The rearrangement joins TRBV7-2 to TRBJ2-3; 9 bases are shared with TRBD2. The CDR3 length is 16 residues. Per the germline V gene, CDR1 is SGHTA and CDR2 is FQGNSA. V was pared by 5 bases and J by 6 bases, with 12 bases of the junction left unmatched. CDR3 bases: TGTGCCAGCAGCGGGGGACTAGCCCAAGTGGCGGATACGCAGTATTTT. This translates into CASSGGLAQVADTQYF. Filled out from reference TRBV7-2 and TRBJ2-3, the complete variable domain reads GAGVSQSPSNKVTEKGKDVELRCDPISGHTALYWYRQSLGQGLEFLIYFQGNSAPDKSGLPSDRFSAERTGGSVSTLTIQRTQQEDSAVYLCASSGGLAQVADTQYFGPGTRLTVL.

The rearrangement links TRBV18 to TRBJ2-1; the match to TRBD2 covers 12 bases. The trim removed 4 bases at V and 6 bases at J, leaving 10 bases unmatched. In germline, CDR1 is KGHSH, CDR2 LQKENI. The CDR3 totals 17 residues. This chain's CDR3 is CASSLPTTSGRGNEQFF. DNA for the CDR3: TGTGCCAGCTCACTGCCTACGACTAGCGGGAGAGGCAATGAGCAGTTCTTC.